This T cell receptor (beta chain) derives from a study of radiation and T cells in renal cell carcinoma. Clones were sequenced by immunoSEQ multiplex PCR, and TCRdb holds only the in-frame ones, with some missing. The sample records about 150,000 clones, roughly 87% being singletons. Study conclusions and caveats: From baseline, blood top tumor clonotypes peaked at 2 weeks post-radiation.

A remark on this clone: What it recognizes is unknown.

Time point reported: blood 2 weeks post-SBRT. Stated treatment: 15 Gy SBRT to primary tumor, nephrectomy 4 weeks later. This sequence was found in a woman aged 45-59 years with renal cell carcinoma. The source material was blood, sampled from a patient whose treatment included radiotherapy and nephrectomy.

The CDR3, as DNA: TGTGCCAGCAGCTTACCGATAATCACTGAAGCTTTCTTT. Protein: CASSLPIITEAFF. V and J are TRBV7-2 and TRBJ1-1; D call uncertain. Germline values: CDR1 SGHTA, CDR2 FQGNSA. The CDR3 runs 13 residues. V lost 2 bases, J lost 4 bases, and 8 bases lay in between.